Here is one T cell receptor (beta chain) with its context. This sample was taken from a study of shared clonotypes between healthy human individuals. The study separated CD4+ cells into CD45RA+ naive and CD45RA-negative memory subsets. Germline values: CDR1 SGHRS, CDR2 YFSETQ. The CDR3 is 16 residues long. The ends were cut back, 4 bases at V and 1 base at J, with 16 bases in the middle. Sequencing was performed with immunoSEQ multiplex PCR; in TCRdb, only in-frame clones are kept and a portion is missing. The data show 230,000 or so clones, approximately 65% seen once. This sequence joins TRBV5-1 and TRBJ2-3, with D perhaps matching TRBD2 (6 bases). This receptor was obtained from a man aged 30 to 39 in good health. Sequencing used memory CD4+ T cells sorted from blood. The subset was: CD45RA-negative fraction. The CDR3: CASSPGGAGGTDTQYF. CDR3 coding DNA: TGCGCCAGCAGCCCCGGTGGAGCGGGCGGCACAGATACGCAGTATTTT.